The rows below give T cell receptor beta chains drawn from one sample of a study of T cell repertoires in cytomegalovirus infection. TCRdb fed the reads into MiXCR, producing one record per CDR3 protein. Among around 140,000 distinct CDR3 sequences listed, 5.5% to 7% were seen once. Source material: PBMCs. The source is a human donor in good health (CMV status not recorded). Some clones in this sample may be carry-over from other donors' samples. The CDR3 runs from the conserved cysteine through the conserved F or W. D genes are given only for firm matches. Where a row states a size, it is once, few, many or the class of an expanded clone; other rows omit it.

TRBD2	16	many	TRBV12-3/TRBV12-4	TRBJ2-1	TGTGCCAGCAGTCCAGGCAGCGGGGGGGCCTCTGTGGAGCAGTTCTTC	CASSPGSGGASVEQFF
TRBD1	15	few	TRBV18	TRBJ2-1	TGTGCCAGCTCTCTCGACAGGGGGTTAGTCAATGAGCAGTTCTTC	CASSLDRGLVNEQFF
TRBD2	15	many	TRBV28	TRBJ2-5	TGTGCCAGCCACAGTCGGGGGGACTTACAAGAGACCCAGTACTTC	CASHSRGDLQETQYF
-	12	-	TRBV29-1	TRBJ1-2	TGCAGCGTTGAACAGGGAATCAGGGGCTACACCTTC	CSVEQGIRGYTF
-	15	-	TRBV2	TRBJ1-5	TGTGCCAGCAGGGGCAGGGAGGATTTTGGTCAGCCCCAGCATTTT	CASRGREDFGQPQHF
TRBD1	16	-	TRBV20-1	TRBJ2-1	TGCAGTGCTAGAGGAGGGGACAGGGGATCCTACAATGAGCAGTTCTTC	CSARGGDRGSYNEQFF
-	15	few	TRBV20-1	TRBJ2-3	TGCAGTGCTAGAAAGGGGGGGACTCTTTTAGATACGCAGTATTTT	CSARKGGTLLDTQYF
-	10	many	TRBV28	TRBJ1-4	TGTGCCAGTTGGGATGAAAAACTGTTTTTT	CASWDEKLFF
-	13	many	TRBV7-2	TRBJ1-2	TGTGCCAGCAGCCCCCTCGTTAACTATGGCTACACCTTC	CASSPLVNYGYTF
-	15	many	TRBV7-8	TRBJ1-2	TGTGCCAGCAGCTTAGACAGTATAGGGAACTATGGCTACACCTTC	CASSLDSIGNYGYTF
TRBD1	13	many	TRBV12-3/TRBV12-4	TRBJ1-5	TGTGCCAGCAGGACAGGGAGCTTTCAGCCCCAGCATTTT	CASRTGSFQPQHF
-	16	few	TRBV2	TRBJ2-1	TGTGCCAGCAGTGAAGGCAGGGATGTTTCCTACAATGAGCAGTTCTTC	CASSEGRDVSYNEQFF
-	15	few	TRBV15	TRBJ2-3	TGTGCCACCAGCATAGGACTTGGGGGAACAGATACGCAGTATTTT	CATSIGLGGTDTQYF
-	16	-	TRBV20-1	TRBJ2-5	TGCAGTGCTAGAGATGTAAAGGGAAATAATCTGGAGACCCAGTACTTC	CSARDVKGNNLETQYF
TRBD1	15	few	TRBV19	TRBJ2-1	TGTGCCAGTAGCCACCCGGGACAGGGACGGGTTGAGCAGTTCTTC	CASSHPGQGRVEQFF
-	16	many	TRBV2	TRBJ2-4	TGTGCCAGCAGAAGAGAGGCAGGGGCAGCCAAAAACATTCAGTACTTC	CASRREAGAAKNIQYF
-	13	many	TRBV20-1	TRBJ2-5	TGCAGTGCTCAAAGCTCCGCCATAGAGACCCAGTACTTC	CSAQSSAIETQYF
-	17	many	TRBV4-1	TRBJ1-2	TGTGCCAGCAGCCAAGGAGCACAGTACCTAACTAACTATGGCTACACCTTC	CASSQGAQYLTNYGYTF
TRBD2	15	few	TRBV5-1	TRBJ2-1	TGCGCCAGCAGCCAGACCGGGACTAGCGTTAATGAGCAGTTCTTC	CASSQTGTSVNEQFF
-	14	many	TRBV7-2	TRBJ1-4	TGTGCCAGCAGCTTACTGGCGGCGGGGGGGAAACTGTTTTTT	CASSLLAAGGKLFF
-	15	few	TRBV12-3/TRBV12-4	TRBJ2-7	TGTGCCAGCAGCCCCTCCTCTCAACGGGCAAACGAGCAGTACTTC	CASSPSSQRANEQYF
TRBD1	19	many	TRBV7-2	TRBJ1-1	TGTGCCAGCAGCTTAGCGTTTTGGGACAGGGGAGAAGTTAACACTGAAGCTTTCTTT	CASSLAFWDRGEVNTEAFF
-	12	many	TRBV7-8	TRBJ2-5	TGTGCCAGCAGCTTAGGGATTCGGACCCAGTACTTC	CASSLGIRTQYF
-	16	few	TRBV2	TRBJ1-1	TGTGCCAGCAGTGAAGAGGCAGGGAGGTTGGGCACTGAAGCTTTCTTT	CASSEEAGRLGTEAFF
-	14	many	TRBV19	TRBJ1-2	TGTGCCAGTACCGATACAGGGACTAACTATGGCTACACCTTC	CASTDTGTNYGYTF
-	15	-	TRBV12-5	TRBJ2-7	TGTGCTAGTGGTTTGGTCGCCTCTCTTTCCTACGAGCAGTACTTC	CASGLVASLSYEQYF
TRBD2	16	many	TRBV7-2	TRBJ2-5	TGTGCCAGCAGCCGACCAGCCGGGACTAGCGGGGGCCTCGTTTACTTC	CASSRPAGTSGGLVYF
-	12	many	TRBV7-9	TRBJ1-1	TGTGCCAGCAGCGATGAGGGGGGTGAAGCTTTCTTT	CASSDEGGEAFF
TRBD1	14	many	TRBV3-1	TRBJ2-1	TGTGCCAGCAGCCACTTCCGGGACAGGGATGAGCAGTTCTTC	CASSHFRDRDEQFF
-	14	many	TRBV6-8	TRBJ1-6	TGTGCCAGCAGTAGGGGGGGAGGAGGTTCACCCCTCCACTTT	CASSRGGGGSPLHF
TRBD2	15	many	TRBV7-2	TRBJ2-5	TGTGCCACCGTGACACTAGCGGGGGGGCAGGAGACCCAGTACTTC	CATVTLAGGQETQYF
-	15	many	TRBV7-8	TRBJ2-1	TGTGCCAGCAGCTTACCAAGGGGCGGTTACAATGAGCAGTTCTTC	CASSLPRGGYNEQFF
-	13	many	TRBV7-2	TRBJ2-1	TGTGCCAGCAGCTTAGAGTTCTATGGATGGCAGTTCTTC	CASSLEFYGWQFF
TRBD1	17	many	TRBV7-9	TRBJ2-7	TGTGCCAGCAGCGAAGGGACAGGGGGTCCTCCGGGTTACGAGCAGTACTTC	CASSEGTGGPPGYEQYF
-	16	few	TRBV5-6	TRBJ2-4	TGTGCCAGCAGCCTAAGAGCCACCGGGGGCCCGGACATTCAGTACTTC	CASSLRATGGPDIQYF